This T cell receptor beta chain was documented in a study of blood T cell repertoires in COVID-19. On the study more broadly: The United States, Italy and Spain were the sources of the acute and convalescent COVID-19 samples. PBMCs, B-cell-depleted T cells, or T cells were the source of the cDNA or gDNA that made up the material.

Per germline, CDR1 SGHNT and CDR2 YENEEA. This CDR3 is built from 12 residues. V gave up 3 bases and J gave up 3 bases, with 6 bases separating them. Patients from Seattle were sampled longitudinally, starting during active infection. Per the original methods: Reference gene primer amplification gave nucleated cell count estimates. Measured with immunoSEQ multiplex PCR; TCRdb has only the in-frame clones, and not every one. D and trimming come from the DNA, and the V and J calls and clone size come from that table. The sample has approximately 70,000 clones, roughly 71% seen once. The TCR originated in a man aged 55 to 70 with COVID-19, enrolled during active disease. The chain recombines TRBV11-3 with TRBJ2-7; D unclear. The sequenced sample consisted of peripheral blood. In nucleotides, the CDR3 is TGTGCCAGCAGCTTCCTAGTCTACGAGCAGTACTTC. It encodes CASSFLVYEQYF. Variable domain in full (rest from reference TRBV11-3 and TRBJ2-7): EAGVVQSPRYKIIEKKQPVAFWCNPISGHNTLYWYLQNLGQGPELLIRYENEEAVDDSQLPKDRFSAERLKGVDSTLKIQPAELGDSAVYLCASSFLVYEQYFGPGTRLTVT.